The rows below give T cell receptor beta chains drawn from one sample of a study of shared clonotypes between healthy human individuals. The repertoire was sequenced with immunoSEQ multiplex PCR; TCRdb's copy has only in-frame clones and lacks some. The sample holds fewer than 1 million clones, 90% to 97% seen once. Sequences were obtained from naive CD8+ T cells sorted from blood. All receptors come from a man aged 25-45 years in good health. The conserved cysteine and the conserved F or W are not part of the CDR3 here. Fields, in order: V gene, J gene, CDR3 length, CDR3 protein.

v_call: TRBV7-6
j_call: TRBJ2-2
cdr3_length: 13
cdr3_aa: ASSWTGGYTGELF

v_call: TRBV15
j_call: TRBJ2-7
cdr3_length: 11
cdr3_aa: ATSREGSYEQY

v_call: TRBV9
j_call: TRBJ1-5
cdr3_length: 13
cdr3_aa: ASSGRTDSNQPQH

v_call: TRBV5-6
j_call: TRBJ2-7
cdr3_length: 11
cdr3_aa: ASSLFLSYEQY

v_call: TRBV10-2
j_call: TRBJ1-1
cdr3_length: 12
cdr3_aa: ASSPSGGFTEAF

v_call: TRBV5-6
j_call: TRBJ2-5
cdr3_length: 11
cdr3_aa: ASSLAVVETQY

v_call: TRBV19
j_call: TRBJ1-2
cdr3_length: 11
cdr3_aa: ASMDSPIESYT

v_call: TRBV29-1
j_call: TRBJ2-6
cdr3_length: 15
cdr3_aa: SVVGDTGALGANVLT

v_call: TRBV11-2
j_call: TRBJ2-7
cdr3_length: 15
cdr3_aa: ASSPPRASGIPYEQY

v_call: TRBV19
j_call: TRBJ1-5
cdr3_length: 14
cdr3_aa: ASSISFTGGNQPQH

v_call: TRBV27
j_call: TRBJ2-7
cdr3_length: 13
cdr3_aa: ATGHGGRLFYEQY

v_call: TRBV7-9
j_call: TRBJ1-3
cdr3_length: 13
cdr3_aa: ASSTTGGSGNTIY

v_call: TRBV5-1
j_call: TRBJ1-4
cdr3_length: 12
cdr3_aa: ASSPGTTNEKLF

v_call: TRBV7-2
j_call: TRBJ2-5
cdr3_length: 12
cdr3_aa: ASSPNRGKETQY

v_call: TRBV2
j_call: TRBJ2-1
cdr3_length: 9
cdr3_aa: ASGLAGRQF

v_call: TRBV19
j_call: TRBJ2-1
cdr3_length: 12
cdr3_aa: ASRWSHSYNEQF

v_call: TRBV28
j_call: TRBJ1-5
cdr3_length: 11
cdr3_aa: ASSLLMGQPQH

v_call: TRBV14
j_call: TRBJ2-7
cdr3_length: 12
cdr3_aa: ASSQGTGSYEQY

v_call: TRBV2
j_call: TRBJ2-1
cdr3_length: 12
cdr3_aa: ASISGRIYNEQF

v_call: TRBV15
j_call: TRBJ1-2
cdr3_length: 16
cdr3_aa: ATTQSGPSEGKYYGYT

v_call: TRBV5-5
j_call: TRBJ2-2
cdr3_length: 11
cdr3_aa: ASSFDNTGELF

v_call: TRBV29-1
j_call: TRBJ2-1
cdr3_length: 12
cdr3_aa: SVEDSWGSNEQF

v_call: TRBV19
j_call: TRBJ2-7
cdr3_length: 11
cdr3_aa: ASSIGPGGEQY

v_call: TRBV7-9
j_call: TRBJ1-2
cdr3_length: 11
cdr3_aa: ASSWGMPDGYT